These 20 T cell receptor beta chains came from one sample sequenced in a study of blood T cell repertoires in COVID-19 (dated by TCRdb to the early 2020s). Library preparation was by the immunoSEQ multiplex PCR assay. As stored in TCRdb, this immuneACCESS dataset retains in-frame rearrangements with V and J assigned. A fraction of the clones does not appear; measured against another copy, unresolved V genes explain less than half of the discrepancy, and the remainder lacks a known reason. The sample table records 100,000 to 150,000 clones; around nine tenths of these occur just once. The ten largest clones represent about 2.3% of the sample. The sequenced sample was PBMCs or T cells enriched from blood (not recorded which). These receptors all come from a woman aged 50 to 60 who had recovered from COVID-19.

The chain uses TRBV6-5 and TRBJ1-5; 8 positions match TRBD1. The germline gives CDR1 MNHEY, CDR2 SVGAGI. Trimming removed 4 bases from V and 7 bases from J; junction bases left unmatched: 3. This CDR3 is built from 13 residues. The DNA for the CDR3 is TGTGCCAGCAGTTGGACAGGGAGCCAGCCCCAGCATTTT. Protein: CASSWTGSQPQHF.

The chain carries TRBV6-5 and TRBJ1-2; tentatively, D is TRBD1 (5 bases). The CDR3 extends over 13 amino acids. The ends were cut back, 4 bases at V and 8 bases at J, with 14 bases in the middle. The germline V gene encodes CDR1 MNHEY and CDR2 SVGAGI. CDR3 bases: TGTGCCAGCAGTTTGGGACTTGGTGTGGGCTACACCTTC. It specifies CASSLGLGVGYTF.

The CDR3 protein is CSVTGGRNQPQHF. In nucleotides, the CDR3 is TGCAGCGTCACAGGGGGAAGGAATCAGCCCCAGCATTTT. The V and J genes are TRBV29-1 and TRBJ1-5; 8 positions match TRBD1. Trimming cost V 6 bases and J 4 bases; bases outside gene matches: 5. Germline V CDR1 and CDR2: SQVTM, ANQGSEA. The CDR3 has 13 residues.

The rearrangement uses TRBV9 and TRBJ1-5, with D hard to call. CDR1 is SGDLS, CDR2 YYNGEE, per germline. This CDR3 has 16 amino acids. V was cut by 4 bases and J by 2 bases, with 16 bases left in between. This CDR3 is CASSRGEPRGNQPQHF. In DNA form, the CDR3 reads TGTGCCAGCAGCCGCGGGGAGCCGAGGGGCAATCAGCCCCAGCATTTT.

This clone was observed once. This chain uses TRBV13 with TRBJ1-1; D possibly corresponds to TRBD1 (5 bases). The germline CDR1 and CDR2 sequences are PRHDT and FYEKMQ (reference sequence). V gave up 5 bases and J gave up 3 bases, with 19 bases separating them. This CDR3 contains 16 residues. CDR3 nucleotide sequence: TGTGCCAGCAGCCCCCTAGGTTCCAGGGTTGACACTGAAGCTTTCTTT. It specifies CASSPLGSRVDTEAFF.

The rearrangement uses TRBV7-8 and TRBJ1-1; a possible D gene is TRBD1 (6 bases). CDR3 length: 15 residues. Looked up from germline, CDR1 is SGHVS and CDR2 is FQNEAQ. The V and J ends lost 1 base and 0 bases respectively, with 9 bases between them. The CDR3 region is CASSLEGDLNTEAFF. CDR3 nucleotide sequence: TGTGCCAGCAGCTTAGAGGGGGACCTGAACACTGAAGCTTTCTTT.

The chain joins TRBV11-2 to TRBJ1-2; possible D gene TRBD1, 5 bases. The CDR3 is made up of 13 amino acids. Germline assignment: CDR1 SGHAT and CDR2 FQNNGV. The DNA for the CDR3 is TGTGCAGAGATCCGGGGGGTACGCTATGGCTACACCTTC. Translating gives CAEIRGVRYGYTF. The full variable domain, completed using reference TRBV11-2 and TRBJ1-2, is EAGVAQSPRYKIIEKRQSVAFWCNPISGHATLYWYQQILGQGPKLLIQFQNNGVVDDSQLPKDRFSAERLKGVDSTLKIQPAKLEDSAVYLCAEIRGVRYGYTFGSGTRLTVV.

The CDR3 is CASSLVLREQYF. DNA of the CDR3: TGTGCCAGCAGCTTAGTCCTCAGGGAGCAGTACTTC. The chain joins TRBV7-2 to TRBJ2-7, with D hard to call. The germline gives CDR1 SGHTA, CDR2 FQGNSA. The CDR3 is 12 residues long. V was trimmed by 1 base and J by 7 bases, leaving 8 bases between them.

The chain combines TRBV7-8 with TRBJ1-2, with TRBD1 matching over 7 bases. The V gene end was trimmed by 7 bases and the J gene end by 5 bases; junction bases not matched to a gene: 16. The CDR3 consists of 16 residues. Germline V lookup: CDR1 SGHVS, CDR2 FQNEAQ. The CDR3 loop reads CASTPNGGGVRYGYTF. CDR3 nucleotides: TGTGCCAGCACCCCCAACGGAGGGGGCGTTCGATATGGCTACACCTTC.

The rearrangement uses TRBV27 and TRBJ2-7, with 10 bases aligning to TRBD1. Looked up from germline, CDR1 is MNHEY and CDR2 is SMNVEV (reference sequence). The CDR3 totals 15 residues. Trimming cost V 5 bases and J 2 bases; bases outside gene matches: 6. The CDR3 sequence: CASSMGQGPAYEQYF. The CDR3 coding sequence is TGTGCCAGCAGTATGGGACAGGGGCCCGCCTACGAGCAGTACTTC.

J is TRBJ2-2 and V is TRBV10-3, with D perhaps matching TRBD1 (6 bases). This CDR3 has 15 amino acids. The V gene's germline CDR1 is ENHRY and CDR2 SYGVKD. V lost 5 bases and J lost 2, with 12 bases in between. This chain's CDR3 is CAISKDRENTGELFF. The CDR3 nucleotides read TGTGCCATCAGTAAGGACAGAGAAAACACCGGGGAGCTGTTTTTT.

In nucleotides, the CDR3 is TGTGCCAGCAGTCTCCGGGGACTGTCTAAGATTCAGTACTTC. This encodes CASSLRGLSKIQYF. The rearrangement joins TRBV6-2 or TRBV6-3 to TRBJ2-4, with TRBD2 as a possible D gene (6 bases). CDR1 MNHEY and CDR2 SVGEGT come from the germline V gene. The V end lost 5 bases, the J end lost 10 bases, and 18 bases lay between the germline ends. This CDR3 region has 14 residues.

The chain joins TRBV29-1 to TRBJ2-5; maybe TRBD2 (6 bases). V shed 4 bases and J shed 5 bases, with 14 bases lying between them. Germline V gene data show CDR1 as SQVTM and CDR2 as ANQGSEA. The CDR3 contains 13 residues. Here the CDR3 reads CSVVRGITETQYF. The CDR3 bases are TGCAGCGTTGTGCGGGGTATTACTGAGACCCAGTACTTC.

The chain uses TRBV11-2 and TRBJ1-6; D might be TRBD1 (5 bases). Germline V gene sequence: CDR1 SGHAT, CDR2 FQNNGV. The CDR3 extends over 18 amino acids. V was cut by 0 bases and J by 10 bases, with 22 bases left in between. CDR3 sequence: CASSLDLSGSGLGSPLHF. CDR3 sequence (DNA): TGTGCCAGCAGCTTAGATCTAAGCGGGTCAGGGCTGGGGTCACCCCTCCACTTT.

The chain uses TRBV10-3 and TRBJ2-5; 8 bases are a match to TRBD1. This CDR3 has 13 residues. V was clipped by 6 bases and J by 4 bases; unmatched bases: 4. Germline V gene data show CDR1 as ENHRY and CDR2 as SYGVKD. The CDR3 region is CAIRDRDGETQYF. As DNA, the CDR3 is TGTGCCATCAGGGACAGGGACGGAGAGACCCAGTACTTC.

V gene TRBV3-1 (or the pseudogene TRBV3-2) combines with J gene TRBJ1-6, with 7 bases aligning to TRBD1. V was clipped by 0 bases and J by 7 bases; unmatched bases: 9. From germline, CDR1 is LGHDT and CDR2 YNNKEL (reference sequence). The CDR3 has 17 amino acids. This CDR3 is CASSQETGRSGNSPLHF. CDR3 DNA: TGTGCCAGCAGCCAAGAGACAGGGAGATCCGGCAATTCACCCCTCCACTTT.

The V call is TRBV5-1, the J call TRBJ1-1; possible D gene TRBD1, 5 bases. Germline lookup yields CDR1 SGHRS and CDR2 YFSETQ. The V and J ends lost 4 bases and 1 base respectively, with 14 bases between them. The CDR3 spans 15 residues. The CDR3 DNA follows: TGCGCCAGCAGCCCCAGGGTTGTGGGGAACACTGAAGCTTTCTTT. Amino acid sequence: CASSPRVVGNTEAFF.

This clone came up once. The V gene is TRBV6-5, the J gene TRBJ2-3; D is unresolved. Germline V gene lookup returns CDR1 MNHEY and CDR2 SVGAGI. The CDR3 is 15 residues long. Trimming stripped 0 bases from V and 1 base from J, with 8 bases between. The CDR3 sequence: CASSYSFWRTDTQYF. For the CDR3, the DNA is TGTGCCAGCAGTTACTCTTTTTGGCGCACAGATACGCAGTATTTT.

Note on this clone: Other DNA sequences in this sample translate to the same CDR3. This chain links TRBV18 with TRBJ2-1; 8 bases align to TRBD1. The CDR3 is made up of 15 amino acids. In germline, CDR1 is KGHSH, CDR2 LQKENI. The junction had 2 bases not matched to a gene; V was cut back by 3 bases and J by 1 base. CDR3 coding DNA: TGTGCCAGCTCACCCAGGACAGGGTCCTACAATGAGCAGTTCTTC. Its translation: CASSPRTGSYNEQFF.

The chain joins TRBV21-1 to TRBJ1-5; the table's D gene call, TRBD1, was not cross checked with the DNA. TRBV21-1 is labeled a pseudogene. The CDR3 has 20 residues. CDR3 DNA: TGTGCCAGCAGCAAAAGGCACCGACTGTCCCAAGACAGGGTGGGCCAGCCCCAGCATTTT. Protein product: CASSKRHRLSQDRVGQPQHF.